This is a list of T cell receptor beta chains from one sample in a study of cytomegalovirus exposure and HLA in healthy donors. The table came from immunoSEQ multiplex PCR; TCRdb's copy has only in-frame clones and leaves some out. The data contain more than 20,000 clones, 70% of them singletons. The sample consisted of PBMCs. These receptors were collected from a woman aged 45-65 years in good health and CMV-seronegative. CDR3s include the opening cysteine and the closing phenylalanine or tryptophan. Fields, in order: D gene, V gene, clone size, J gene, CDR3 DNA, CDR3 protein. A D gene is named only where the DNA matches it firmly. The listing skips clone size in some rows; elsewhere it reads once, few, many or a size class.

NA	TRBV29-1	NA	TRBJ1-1	TGCAGCGTTGTCCTTCCAGGGTCGGTAGAAGCTTTCTTT	CSVVLPGSVEAFF
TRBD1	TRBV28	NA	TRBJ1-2	TGTGCCAGCAGTGTCTCACCGGGACAGATCTATGGCTACACCTTC	CASSVSPGQIYGYTF
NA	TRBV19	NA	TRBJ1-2	TGTGCCAGTAGTCCAACAGGGAGTTATGGCTACACCTTC	CASSPTGSYGYTF
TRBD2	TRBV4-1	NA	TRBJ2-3	TGCGCCAGCAGCCAAGATTGGCGGGAGGCAGGGACAGATACGCAGTATTTT	CASSQDWREAGTDTQYF
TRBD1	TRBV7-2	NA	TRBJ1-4	TGTGCCAGCAGCTCCGCCCGGACAGGGTCGCATGAAAAACTGTTTTTT	CASSSARTGSHEKLFF
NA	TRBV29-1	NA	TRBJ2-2	TGCAGCGTGGGGGATACAGGGCTTACCGGGGAGCTGTTTTTT	CSVGDTGLTGELFF
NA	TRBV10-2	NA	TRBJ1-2	TGCGCCAGCAGGGAACAAACATGGACAGATGGCTACACCTTC	CASREQTWTDGYTF
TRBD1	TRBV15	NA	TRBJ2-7	TGTGCCACCAGCAGTCTTTACACCGGGACAGTGGACTACGAGCAGTACTTC	CATSSLYTGTVDYEQYF
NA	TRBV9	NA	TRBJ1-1	TGTGCCAGCAGCACGTCCCTAATGAACACTGAAGCTTTCTTT	CASSTSLMNTEAFF
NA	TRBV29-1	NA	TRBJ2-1	TGCAGCGTTGAAAGGTCAGGGATGGGGTTGGGTGAGCAGTTCTTC	CSVERSGMGLGEQFF
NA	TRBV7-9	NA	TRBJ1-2	TGTGCCAGCAGCCGAGACAGCTATGGCTACACCTTC	CASSRDSYGYTF
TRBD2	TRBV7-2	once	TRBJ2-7	TGTGCCAGCAGCTACGGACTAGCGGGGGGAGTACGATCAGAGCAGTACTTC	CASSYGLAGGVRSEQYF
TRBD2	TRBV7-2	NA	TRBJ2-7	TGTGCCAGCAGCTTAGGCTGGACTAGCGCGTACTACGAGCAGTACTTC	CASSLGWTSAYYEQYF
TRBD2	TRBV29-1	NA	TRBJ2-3	TGCAGCGTTGCGGGACTAGCGGGAGGGGAAAATACGCAGTATTTT	CSVAGLAGGENTQYF
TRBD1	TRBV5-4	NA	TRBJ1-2	TGTGCCAGCAGCTTGGAGATGAGGGGGCCCGACGGGGGCTACACCTTC	CASSLEMRGPDGGYTF
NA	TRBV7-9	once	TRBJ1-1	TGTTCCAGCAGCCTCTCTCTTTCTGAAGCTTTCTTT	CSSSLSLSEAFF